Listed below are T cell receptor beta chains from one sample, sequenced in a study of blood T cell repertoires in COVID-19. Clones were sequenced by immunoSEQ multiplex PCR, and TCRdb holds only the in-frame ones, with some missing. The profile covers more than 200,000 clones, with 75% to 90% appearing a single time and approximately 2.6% taken by the ten largest. The specimen was peripheral blood. These receptors all come from a woman in her seventies with active or convalescent COVID-19. CDR3s include the opening cysteine and the closing phenylalanine or tryptophan. The order of the fields is CDR3 DNA, CDR3 protein, clone size, CDR3 length, J gene, V gene, D gene. A D gene is named only where the DNA matches it firmly. Clone size is not always given. Where it is, it says once, few, many or a class for expanded clones.

cdr3_nt: TGTGCCAGCAGCGCGCATGGGGGGGCGGCGGGAGTCCCCAATGAGCAGTTCTTC; cdr3_aa: CASSAHGGAAGVPNEQFF; clone_size: once; cdr3_length: 18; j_call: TRBJ2-1; v_call: TRBV5-5; d_call: -
cdr3_nt: TGTGCCAGCTCACCACTGGAAAAAGGGGGTGGAAACACCATATATTTT; cdr3_aa: CASSPLEKGGGNTIYF; clone_size: -; cdr3_length: 16; j_call: TRBJ1-3; v_call: TRBV18; d_call: -
cdr3_nt: TGCGCCAGCAGCACCTCAGCGGGAATCTACAATGAGCAGTTCTTC; cdr3_aa: CASSTSAGIYNEQFF; clone_size: -; cdr3_length: 15; j_call: TRBJ2-1; v_call: TRBV5-1; d_call: TRBD2
cdr3_nt: TGTGCCAGCAGTCCCTCCTCCGCTACCTATGGCTACACCTTC; cdr3_aa: CASSPSSATYGYTF; clone_size: -; cdr3_length: 14; j_call: TRBJ1-2; v_call: TRBV2; d_call: -
cdr3_nt: TGTGCCAGCAGCTTAGTAGTCCCCGGGGAGCTGTTTTTT; cdr3_aa: CASSLVVPGELFF; clone_size: -; cdr3_length: 13; j_call: TRBJ2-2; v_call: TRBV7-9; d_call: -
cdr3_nt: TGCGCCAGCCAGGCCCTAGGGGCGTATGAAGCTTTCTTT; cdr3_aa: CASQALGAYEAFF; clone_size: -; cdr3_length: 13; j_call: TRBJ1-1; v_call: TRBV5-1; d_call: -
cdr3_nt: TGTGCCAGCTCACGCGGGACAGGTGACGACGAGCAGTACTTC; cdr3_aa: CASSRGTGDDEQYF; clone_size: -; cdr3_length: 14; j_call: TRBJ2-7; v_call: TRBV18; d_call: TRBD1
cdr3_nt: TGCAGTCTAGTCAGAGAGACCCAGTACTTC; cdr3_aa: CSLVRETQYF; clone_size: -; cdr3_length: 10; j_call: TRBJ2-5; v_call: TRBV20-1; d_call: -
cdr3_nt: TGTGCCAGCTCCCGACAGGGAGACTATGGCTACACCTTC; cdr3_aa: CASSRQGDYGYTF; clone_size: -; cdr3_length: 13; j_call: TRBJ1-2; v_call: TRBV19; d_call: TRBD1
cdr3_nt: TGTGCCAGCAGCTTCGGGGGAGGGGATCAGCCCCAGCATTTT; cdr3_aa: CASSFGGGDQPQHF; clone_size: -; cdr3_length: 14; j_call: TRBJ1-5; v_call: TRBV5-5; d_call: -
cdr3_nt: TGCGCCAGCAGCCTACGAACCGAGGCGGGCTCACTTCCCACCGGGGGGGCAGAGCAGTACTTC; cdr3_aa: CASSLRTEAGSLPTGGAEQYF; clone_size: -; cdr3_length: 21; j_call: TRBJ2-7; v_call: TRBV4-1; d_call: TRBD2
cdr3_nt: TGTGCCAGCAGTGGGGGGGGGATTCCTGAAGCTTTCTTT; cdr3_aa: CASSGGGIPEAFF; clone_size: -; cdr3_length: 13; j_call: TRBJ1-1; v_call: TRBV2; d_call: -
cdr3_nt: TGTGCCAGTAGTCCTCGACAGGCGAACACCGGGGAGCTGTTTTTT; cdr3_aa: CASSPRQANTGELFF; clone_size: -; cdr3_length: 15; j_call: TRBJ2-2; v_call: TRBV19; d_call: -
cdr3_nt: TGTGCCAGCAGCACAGGGTACACTGAAGCTTTCTTT; cdr3_aa: CASSTGYTEAFF; clone_size: -; cdr3_length: 12; j_call: TRBJ1-1; v_call: TRBV27; d_call: -
cdr3_nt: TGCGCCAGCAGCTTGCAGGGGACAGGAGAGGTAGATACGCAGTATTTT; cdr3_aa: CASSLQGTGEVDTQYF; clone_size: -; cdr3_length: 16; j_call: TRBJ2-3; v_call: TRBV5-1; d_call: TRBD1
cdr3_nt: TGTGCCAGCAGTTTGGACAGGGGACGAGGTAGCAATCAGCCCCAGCATTTT; cdr3_aa: CASSLDRGRGSNQPQHF; clone_size: -; cdr3_length: 17; j_call: TRBJ1-5; v_call: TRBV28; d_call: TRBD1
cdr3_nt: TGTGCCAGCAGTGGGGGCCAGTCTCCTACGCAGTATTTT; cdr3_aa: CASSGGQSPTQYF; clone_size: once; cdr3_length: 13; j_call: TRBJ2-3; v_call: TRBV6-6; d_call: -
cdr3_nt: TGTGCCAGCAGACGGGACAGGGGGCACACTGAAGCTTTCTTT; cdr3_aa: CASRRDRGHTEAFF; clone_size: -; cdr3_length: 14; j_call: TRBJ1-1; v_call: TRBV6-5; d_call: TRBD1
cdr3_nt: TGTGCCAGCAGCCCCCAGGGCAGGAATGAAAAACTGTTTTTT; cdr3_aa: CASSPQGRNEKLFF; clone_size: -; cdr3_length: 14; j_call: TRBJ1-4; v_call: TRBV4-2; d_call: -
cdr3_nt: TGTGCCAGTAGTATGCCGGGACAGTGGTTAACTGAAGCTTTCTTT; cdr3_aa: CASSMPGQWLTEAFF; clone_size: -; cdr3_length: 15; j_call: TRBJ1-1; v_call: TRBV19; d_call: TRBD1
cdr3_nt: TGTGCCAGCAGTTACGGTAGAAACCTTGGCGAGCAGTACTTC; cdr3_aa: CASSYGRNLGEQYF; clone_size: -; cdr3_length: 14; j_call: TRBJ2-7; v_call: TRBV6-5; d_call: -
cdr3_nt: TGTGCCAGCAGCTTAGGCGGGGGCCAGGAGACCCAGTACTTC; cdr3_aa: CASSLGGGQETQYF; clone_size: -; cdr3_length: 14; j_call: TRBJ2-5; v_call: TRBV11-3; d_call: -